Below, 24 T cell receptor beta chains from the same sample are listed, as sequenced in a study of blood T cell repertoires in COVID-19. Method: immunoSEQ multiplex PCR; TCRdb's copy keeps in-frame clones and lacks some. The sample lists some 350,000 clones; about 90% were seen once. The specimen sequenced was PBMCs or T cells enriched from blood (not recorded which). Receptor source: a man aged 25 to 40 who had recovered from COVID-19.

The chain is built from TRBV7-8 and TRBJ1-2; 8 bases are a match to TRBD1. CDR1 SGHVS and CDR2 FQNEAQ come from the germline V gene. The CDR3 is 12 amino acids. Trimming at V came to 4 bases and at J to 8 bases, leaving 3 bases not matched to a gene. The CDR3 protein is CASSWTGLGYTF. CDR3 in DNA: TGTGCCAGCAGCTGGACAGGGCTCGGCTACACCTTC.

This chain connects TRBV20-1 to TRBJ2-7, with TRBD1 identical over 9 bases. The CDR3 contains 14 residues. In germline, CDR1 is DFQATT, CDR2 SNEGSKA (reference sequence). Trimming took 3 bases from V and 2 from J; bases not matched to a gene: 5. The DNA for the CDR3 is TGCAGTGCTAGTAGAACAGGGGGCACCTACGAGCAGTACTTC. It translates to CSASRTGGTYEQYF.

The V call is TRBV2, the J call TRBJ1-2; 9 positions match TRBD1. Germline CDR1 and CDR2: SNHLY and FYNNEI. Germline trimming cut 8 bases from V and 1 base from J; bases unmatched to any gene: 8. The CDR3 sequence is 15 residues long. This chain's CDR3 is CASYPGGQGNYGYTF. The CDR3 DNA sequence: TGTGCCAGCTACCCAGGGGGACAGGGTAACTATGGCTACACCTTC.

The sample holds one count of this clone. V is TRBV1 and J is TRBJ1-4; the table assigns TRBD1, which was not confirmed against the DNA. TRBV1 is shown as a pseudogene. This CDR3 is 15 amino acids long. CDR3 sequence reads: CTSRHRVATNEKLFF. The CDR3, as DNA: TGCACCAGCAGACACAGGGTTGCAACTAATGAAAAACTGTTTTTT.

The V and J genes are TRBV28 and TRBJ1-5; a possible D gene is TRBD1 (5 bases). Germline values: CDR1 MDHEN, CDR2 SYDVKM. V was trimmed by 0 bases and J by 0 bases, leaving 12 bases between them. This CDR3 comprises 17 residues. The CDR3 nucleotides read TGTGCCAGCAGTTTATGGCAGGGCTTTAATAGCAATCAGCCCCAGCATTTT. As protein: CASSLWQGFNSNQPQHF.

The gene calls are TRBV7-3 and TRBJ2-3, with 8 bases lining up with TRBD2. V lost 5 bases and J lost 3; bases outside the gene matches: 7. CDR1 is SGHTA, CDR2 FQGTGA, per germline. This CDR3 is built from 15 residues. CDR3 in DNA: TGTGCCAGCAGCCCCATCGGGGGGGCAACAGATACGCAGTATTTT. This sequence encodes CASSPIGGATDTQYF.

This chain joins TRBV6-4 and TRBJ1-2; D not certain. CDR1 and CDR2 (germline): MRHNA, SNTAGT. This CDR3 is 17 amino acids long. Trimming pared 2 bases from V and 2 bases from J, leaving 18 bases between. CDR3 DNA sequence: TGTGCCAGCAGTGACCCACAGACATCCAGAATAAACTATGGCTACACCTTC. This sequence encodes CASSDPQTSRINYGYTF.

The V gene is TRBV2, the J gene TRBJ1-4; D not resolved. This CDR3 spans 14 amino acids. V lost 7 bases and J lost 8, with 17 bases in between. CDR1 SNHLY and CDR2 FYNNEI come from the germline V gene. CDR3 DNA: TGTGCCAGCACTCAGGCGAGGGTAGGGGAAAAACTGTTTTTT. Translating it yields CASTQARVGEKLFF.

CDR3 coding DNA: TGTGCCAGTAGTATAGTCCCAGGGGCCTACAATGAGCAGTTCTTC. It encodes CASSIVPGAYNEQFF. The chain joins TRBV19 to TRBJ2-1, with a tentative D call TRBD1 (6 bases). Trimming stripped 1 base from V and 2 bases from J, with 9 bases between. The CDR3 sequence is 15 residues long. In germline, CDR1 is LNHDA, CDR2 SQIVND (reference sequence). Complete variable domain (other parts from reference TRBV19 and TRBJ2-1): DGGITQSPKYLFRKEGQNVTLSCEQNLNHDAMYWYRQDPGQGLRLIYYSQIVNDFQKGDIAEGYSVSREKKESFPLTVTSAQKNPTAFYLCASSIVPGAYNEQFFGPGTRLTVL.

The chain combines TRBV3-1 (or the pseudogene TRBV3-2) with TRBJ1-6; TRBD1 is a possible D gene (5 bases). This CDR3 has 14 amino acids. CDR1 and CDR2 from the germline V gene are LGHDT and YNNKEL (reference sequence). The V end lost 4 bases, the J end lost 13 bases, and 17 bases lay between the germline ends. For the CDR3, the DNA is TGTGCCAGCAGCCCAAGGACAAGGCCCTACCCCCTCCACTTT. This sequence encodes CASSPRTRPYPLHF.

A few counts support this clone. V usage is TRBV7-9 and J usage is TRBJ1-1; D gene ambiguous. This CDR3 spans 15 amino acids. Trimming took 1 base from V and 0 from J, leaving 9 bases between them. The germline gives CDR1 SEHNR, CDR2 FQNEAQ (reference sequence). CDR3 bases: TGTGCCAGCAGCTTAGGGTCGGTATTGAACACTGAAGCTTTCTTT. It specifies CASSLGSVLNTEAFF.

V and J are TRBV13 and TRBJ2-7; 8 bases fit TRBD1. CDR3 length: 14 amino acids. Germline-derived CDR1 and CDR2 are PRHDT and FYEKMQ (reference sequence). Trimming took 5 bases from V and 5 from J; bases not matched to a gene: 8. The DNA for the CDR3 is TGTGCCAGCAGCGCGACAGGGGATCGAAACGAGCAGTACTTC. Translated, it gives CASSATGDRNEQYF. Full variable domain (outside the CDR3, taken from reference TRBV13 and TRBJ2-7): AAGVIQSPRHLIKEKRETATLKCYPIPRHDTVYWYQQGPGQDPQFLISFYEKMQSDKGSIPDRFSAQQFSDYHSELNMSSLELGDSALYFCASSATGDRNEQYFGPGTRLTVT.

The rearrangement uses TRBV6-5 and TRBJ2-1; 8 bases align to TRBD1. This CDR3 spans 16 amino acids. V dropped 0 bases and J dropped 4; count of bases not matched to a gene: 5. From germline, CDR1 is MNHEY and CDR2 SVGAGI. CDR3 sequence reads: CASSYSTGGEYNEQFF. CDR3 nucleotide sequence: TGTGCCAGCAGTTACTCCACAGGGGGAGAATACAATGAGCAGTTCTTC.

The genes are TRBV5-8 and TRBJ1-1; 7 positions match TRBD1. This CDR3 has 15 residues. V dropped 5 bases and J dropped 6; count of bases not matched to a gene: 13. Germline CDR1 is SGHTS and CDR2 is YDEGEE. This CDR3 is CASRRTTGDGAEAFF. CDR3 coding DNA: TGTGCCAGCAGGCGAACCACAGGGGACGGGGCTGAAGCTTTCTTT.

This chain connects TRBV7-9 to TRBJ2-7, with 12 bases that match TRBD2. The length of the CDR3 is 16 residues. Germline CDR1 SEHNR, CDR2 FQNEAQ (reference sequence). V dropped 5 bases and J dropped 2; count of bases not matched to a gene: 7. Here the CDR3 reads CASSPPWTSGTYEQYF. The CDR3 DNA reads as TGTGCCAGCAGCCCCCCGTGGACTAGCGGGACCTACGAGCAGTACTTC.

The rearrangement links TRBV6-2 or TRBV6-3 to TRBJ2-3; tentatively, D is TRBD2 (6 bases). This CDR3 is 15 amino acids long. The germline V and J ends were trimmed by 2 bases and 0 bases, with 9 bases remaining between them. Germline loops: CDR1 MNHEY, CDR2 SVGEGT. The CDR3 DNA sequence: TGTGCCAGCAGTTACGCGGGGATAAGCACAGATACGCAGTATTTT. Its protein is CASSYAGISTDTQYF.

The rearrangement uses TRBV4-2 and TRBJ2-3; no definite D call. Per germline, CDR1 LGHNA and CDR2 YNFKEQ. The CDR3 runs 17 residues. Between the trimmed V and J ends, which lost 2 bases and 0 bases, there was a span of 15 bases. The CDR3 sequence is CASSQHPGFSSTDTQYF. In DNA, the CDR3 is TGTGCCAGCAGCCAACATCCAGGATTCTCAAGCACAGATACGCAGTATTTT.

The rearrangement links TRBV11-2 to TRBJ2-7; D may be TRBD1 (6 bases). Trimming shortened V by 5 bases and J by 3 bases, and 8 bases separated the two germline ends. This CDR3 has 12 amino acids. CDR1 and CDR2 from the germline V gene are SGHAT and FQNNGV. The CDR3 loop is CASSQGLYEQYF. The CDR3 DNA follows: TGTGCCAGCAGCCAGGGGCTCTACGAGCAGTACTTC.

The J gene is TRBJ2-7, the V gene TRBV27, with TRBD1 matching over 7 bases. CDR1 is MNHEY, CDR2 SMNVEV, per germline (reference sequence). The CDR3 is made up of 13 amino acids. Trimming removed 2 bases from V and 3 bases from J; junction bases left unmatched: 1. The CDR3 DNA reads as TGTGCCAGCAGTTTACAGGGGGACTACGAGCAGTACTTC. Protein: CASSLQGDYEQYF.

The chain uses TRBV3-1 (or the pseudogene TRBV3-2) and TRBJ2-3, with 8 positions matching TRBD1. Per the germline V gene, CDR1 is LGHDT and CDR2 is YNNKEL (reference sequence). J gave up 5 bases and V 4 bases, and 14 bases lay outside the gene matches. The CDR3 is 17 amino acids. CDR3 sequence: CASSRLGGTGGLDTQYF. Written as DNA, the CDR3 is TGTGCCAGCAGCCGTTTAGGGGGCACAGGGGGGTTAGATACGCAGTATTTT.

The chain carries TRBV27 and TRBJ2-2; the match to TRBD2 covers 8 bases. Germline assignment: CDR1 MNHEY and CDR2 SMNVEV (reference sequence). With V trimmed by 2 bases and J by 6 bases, 17 bases remained unmatched. The CDR3 totals 19 residues. In DNA, the CDR3 is TGTGCCAGCAGTTTACGGGGGGGGGCGCAGTGGTTAGTCGCCGGGGAGCTGTTTTTT. It yields the protein CASSLRGGAQWLVAGELFF.

The chain is built from TRBV15 and TRBJ2-2; 9 nucleotides match TRBD1. CDR3 size: 15 residues. The ends lost 5 bases at V and 5 bases at J; junction bases unmatched: 6. Germline-derived CDR1 and CDR2 are LNHNV and YYDKDF (reference sequence). The CDR3 here is CATSPQGARTGELFF. The CDR3 DNA reads as TGTGCCACCAGCCCACAGGGGGCGAGAACCGGGGAGCTGTTTTTT.

V gene TRBV3-1 (or the pseudogene TRBV3-2) combines with J gene TRBJ2-2; 7 nucleotides match TRBD2. Germline V gives CDR1 LGHDT, CDR2 YNNKEL (reference sequence). The CDR3 covers 20 residues. J was trimmed by 4 bases and V by 1 base; bases with no gene match: 18. The CDR3 reads CASSQVGRIGLVRSTGELFF. The CDR3 DNA reads TGTGCCAGCAGCCAAGTGGGACGTATTGGACTAGTCCGGAGCACCGGGGAGCTGTTTTTT.

This chain links TRBV13 with TRBJ2-7, with D perhaps TRBD2 (6 bases). The V gene lost 4 bases and the J gene lost 2 bases, with 21 bases spanning the gap. The CDR3 runs to 17 residues. CDR1 and CDR2 (germline): PRHDT, FYEKMQ (reference sequence). The CDR3 region is CASSSPSGGLEPYEQYF. The CDR3 DNA is TGTGCCAGCAGCTCGCCGAGTGGGGGGTTAGAACCCTACGAGCAGTACTTC.